A selection of T cell receptor beta chains follows, all from one sample in a study of blood T cell repertoires in COVID-19. Using immunoSEQ multiplex PCR, the repertoire was profiled, and TCRdb retains in-frame clones only, with some absent. The sample comprises 150,000 or so clones, around 82% of which are singletons, and roughly 15% rests with the top ten. What was sequenced was peripheral blood. All receptors derive from a human donor with acute or convalescent COVID-19. The donor label of this sample is uncertain. The CDR3 runs from the conserved cysteine through the conserved F or W. A D gene is named only where the DNA matches it firmly. Clone size is not always given. Where it is, it says once, few, many or a class for expanded clones.

J	D	size	V	DNA	CDR3
TRBJ2-5	TRBD1	NA	TRBV5-1	TGCGCCAGCAGCTTGATCCCGGGACAGGGGCAAGAGACCCAGTACTTC	CASSLIPGQGQETQYF
TRBJ1-3	NA	NA	TRBV9	TGTGCCAGCAGCGTAGAAGACAGCTTCTCTGGAAACACCATATATTTT	CASSVEDSFSGNTIYF
TRBJ1-2	TRBD1	NA	TRBV5-1	TGCGCCAGCAGCTCCGGACAGGTTGGCTACACCTTC	CASSSGQVGYTF
TRBJ1-1	NA	NA	TRBV6-5	TGTGCCAGCAGTTCCGGACAGTTTACTGAAGCTTTCTTT	CASSSGQFTEAFF
TRBJ1-1	NA	NA	TRBV2	TGTGCCAGCCAAATGGGCTACAGGGCTACTGAAGCTTTCTTT	CASQMGYRATEAFF
TRBJ2-5	NA	NA	TRBV3-1/TRBV3-2	TGTGCCAGCAGGGGTTCAGGGGGGCAAGAGACCCAGTACTTC	CASRGSGGQETQYF
TRBJ2-7	NA	NA	TRBV29-1	TGCAGCGTATTCCGGGACACCAAATCCCAAATTCAGTACTTC	CSVFRDTKSQIQYF
TRBJ1-2	NA	NA	TRBV5-1	TGCGCCAGCAGCCCGGCTAACTATGGCTACACCTTC	CASSPANYGYTF
TRBJ2-1	TRBD1	NA	TRBV30	TGTGCCTGGAGTGCCGGGGACAGGGGAGAGTTCTTC	CAWSAGDRGEFF
TRBJ1-3	NA	NA	TRBV4-1	TGCGCCAGCAGCCAAGCGGGGGGGCAGGGCGGCTCTGGAAACACCATATATTTT	CASSQAGGQGGSGNTIYF
TRBJ2-7	NA	NA	TRBV3-1/TRBV3-2	TGTGCCAGCAGCCACCTTACAGGGTTTAGGAACGAGCAGTACTTC	CASSHLTGFRNEQYF
TRBJ2-7	NA	NA	TRBV3-1/TRBV3-2	TGTGCCAGCAGCCAAGGGCACGGGGGTTCGTACGAGCAGTACTTC	CASSQGHGGSYEQYF
TRBJ1-2	NA	NA	TRBV4-1	TGCGCCAGCAGCCAAGGGACAGTAAACTATGGCTACACCTTC	CASSQGTVNYGYTF
TRBJ1-2	NA	NA	TRBV5-1	TGCGCCAGCAGCTTGACAGGGCCCGCGTACGGCTACACCTTC	CASSLTGPAYGYTF
TRBJ2-4	NA	NA	TRBV15	TGTGCCACCAGGGGAGACCTAGACAAAAACATTCAGTACTTC	CATRGDLDKNIQYF
TRBJ1-4	TRBD1	NA	TRBV5-1	TGCGCCAGCAGTATTAACAGGGGGAACGAAAAACTGTTTTTT	CASSINRGNEKLFF
TRBJ1-3	TRBD1	few	TRBV7-9	TGTGCCAGCAGCTTAGGGGACAGGGGTTCTGGAAACACCATATATTTT	CASSLGDRGSGNTIYF
TRBJ1-5	TRBD1	NA	TRBV5-8	TGTGCCAGCAGTCAAGGACAGGCTAGCAATCAGCCCCAGCATTTT	CASSQGQASNQPQHF
TRBJ2-7	TRBD1	NA	TRBV19	TGTGCCAGTAGTGCCGGGACAGGGACCTACGAGCAGTACTTC	CASSAGTGTYEQYF
TRBJ2-7	TRBD1	NA	TRBV11-2	TGTGCCAGCAGCCCCATAGGCCGGGGCGACAGGGCCTACGAGCAGTACTTC	CASSPIGRGDRAYEQYF
TRBJ1-1	NA	NA	TRBV3-1/TRBV3-2	TGTGCCAGCAGCCAAACAGGGAGTGACACTGAAGCTTTCTTT	CASSQTGSDTEAFF
TRBJ1-6	TRBD1	few	TRBV30	TGTGCCTGGAGCTATCCCGGGACAGCCTGGATTTCACCCCTCCACTTT	CAWSYPGTAWISPLHF
TRBJ2-7	NA	NA	TRBV6-5	TGTGCCAGCAGTTACGAAGGGACACTGGTCCCCTACGAGCAGTACTTC	CASSYEGTLVPYEQYF
TRBJ1-2	TRBD1	NA	TRBV30	TGTGCCTGGAGTTCCGGGACAGGGGGCGATGGCTACACCTTC	CAWSSGTGGDGYTF
TRBJ1-2	TRBD1	NA	TRBV12-3/TRBV12-4	TGTGCCAGCAGTCCAGACAGGGACTATGGCTACACCTTC	CASSPDRDYGYTF
TRBJ1-5	TRBD1	NA	TRBV15	TGTGCCACCAGCCTACAGGGGTTATATAGTCAGCCCCAGCATTTT	CATSLQGLYSQPQHF
TRBJ2-2	NA	once	TRBV7-6	TGTGCCAGCAGCTTACGGGGTCCATCGAACACCGGGGAGCTGTTTTTT	CASSLRGPSNTGELFF
TRBJ1-3	NA	NA	TRBV3-1/TRBV3-2	TGTGCCAGCAGCCTTCCTATCGCGGGCTACGGTGGAAACACCATATATTTT	CASSLPIAGYGGNTIYF
TRBJ2-3	NA	NA	TRBV29-1	TGCAGCGTTGAGGAACCCCGGGGGTCGCAGTATTTT	CSVEEPRGSQYF
TRBJ2-7	NA	NA	TRBV12-3/TRBV12-4	TGTGCCAGCAGTAATACCTACGAGCAGTACTTC	CASSNTYEQYF
TRBJ1-2	NA	NA	TRBV6-1	TGTGCCAGCAGTGAGTCAGGGGCCATTCGAATCTATGGCTACACCTTC	CASSESGAIRIYGYTF
TRBJ1-1	NA	NA	TRBV30	TGTGCCTGGAGTGGGGGGGGACGGGAAGCTTTCTTT	CAWSGGGREAFF
TRBJ1-1	NA	NA	TRBV2	TGTGCCTCCAGGTGGGTTCGTTCAGAGAGCACTGAAGCTTTCTTT	CASRWVRSESTEAFF
TRBJ1-1	TRBD1	NA	TRBV5-1	TGCGCCAGCAGCAGGGGGCGATTCACTGAAGCTTTCTTT	CASSRGRFTEAFF
TRBJ2-7	NA	NA	TRBV7-2	TGTGCCAGCAGCTTAGCGCGGAATAAGTACGAGCAGTACTTC	CASSLARNKYEQYF
TRBJ1-3	TRBD1	few	TRBV10-3	TGTGCCATCAGCCGAGACAGGGTACGTGGAGACACCATATATTTT	CAISRDRVRGDTIYF
TRBJ1-2	NA	once	TRBV4-1	TGCGCCAGCAGCCAAGGGTTAAGGTTGGCGGCCTATGGCTACACCTTC	CASSQGLRLAAYGYTF
TRBJ1-5	NA	NA	TRBV19	TGTGCCAGTAGAGACATAAGGGGGTATAGCAATCAGCCCCAGCATTTT	CASRDIRGYSNQPQHF
TRBJ2-1	TRBD2	NA	TRBV10-3	TGTGCCATCAATGGACTAGCGGGGGATGGTGAGCAGTTCTTC	CAINGLAGDGEQFF
TRBJ2-2	NA	NA	TRBV5-1	TGCGCCAGCAGCTTCAAAGCGGGTGACACCGGGGAGCTGTTTTTT	CASSFKAGDTGELFF
TRBJ2-3	TRBD2	NA	TRBV3-1/TRBV3-2	TGTGCCAGCAGCCCAGACCGGACTAGCGGGAGCACAGATACGCAGTATTTT	CASSPDRTSGSTDTQYF
TRBJ1-2	NA	NA	TRBV7-8	TGTGCCAGCAGCTTAACGGGACAAACTAACTATGGCTACACCTTC	CASSLTGQTNYGYTF
TRBJ2-5	TRBD2	NA	TRBV30	TGTGCCTGGGGACTAGCGGGTGCGAAGACCCAGTACTTC	CAWGLAGAKTQYF
TRBJ2-1	TRBD2	NA	TRBV25-1	TGTGCCAGCAGTGAACCACTAGCGGGCAACAATGAGCAGTTCTTC	CASSEPLAGNNEQFF
TRBJ1-6	TRBD1	NA	TRBV27	TGTGCCAGCAGTCGTTCCACTCCGGGACAGGGGGCGTTGAATTCACCCCTCCACTTT	CASSRSTPGQGALNSPLHF
TRBJ2-7	TRBD2	once	TRBV3-1/TRBV3-2	TGTGCCAGCAGCCAAGATCCCTCAAGCGGGGGGTTCTCCTACGAGCAGTACTTC	CASSQDPSSGGFSYEQYF
TRBJ1-5	TRBD1	NA	TRBV5-5	TGTGCCAGCAGACACACCGGGACAGGGGACAATCAGCCCCAGCATTTT	CASRHTGTGDNQPQHF
TRBJ2-5	TRBD2	once	TRBV7-2	TGTGCCAGCAGCTTAGTGAGGGCGGCTAGCGGAGAGACCCAGTACTTC	CASSLVRAASGETQYF
TRBJ1-1	NA	NA	TRBV30	TGTGCCTGGCTCGGAGGTCGGGCCTTAAGGAACACTGAAGCTTTCTTT	CAWLGGRALRNTEAFF
TRBJ1-4	NA	once	TRBV6-5	TGTGCCAGCACCTTGAATGAAAAACTGTTTTTT	CASTLNEKLFF
TRBJ2-2	NA	many	TRBV25-1	TGTGCCAGCAGTGGACCTCAGGGGGGTTGGACCGGGGAGCTGTTTTTT	CASSGPQGGWTGELFF
TRBJ1-2	TRBD1	NA	TRBV5-4	TGTGCCAGCAGCCTCCCCCGGACAGGACTCTATGGCTACACCTTC	CASSLPRTGLYGYTF
TRBJ1-1	NA	NA	TRBV27	TGTGCCAGCAGTATAATCACAGGGAGGAACACTGAAGCTTTCTTT	CASSIITGRNTEAFF
TRBJ2-3	NA	few	TRBV5-6	TGTGCCAGCAGCTTTCTCGCCGCAGGGGGAGGAGGGGATACGCAGTATTTT	CASSFLAAGGGGDTQYF
TRBJ1-1	NA	few	TRBV6-1	TGTGCCAGCAGTGAAGCCCTGGGGGGTCTTGGTAAGCTTTTCTTT	CASSEALGGLGKLFF
TRBJ1-3	NA	NA	TRBV12-3/TRBV12-4	TGTGCCAGCAGGTCATCTGGAAACACCATATATTTT	CASRSSGNTIYF
TRBJ1-6	NA	NA	TRBV21-1	TGTGCCAGCAGCTTCCCCCGGGGACACTATAATTCACCCCTCCACTTT	CASSFPRGHYNSPLHF